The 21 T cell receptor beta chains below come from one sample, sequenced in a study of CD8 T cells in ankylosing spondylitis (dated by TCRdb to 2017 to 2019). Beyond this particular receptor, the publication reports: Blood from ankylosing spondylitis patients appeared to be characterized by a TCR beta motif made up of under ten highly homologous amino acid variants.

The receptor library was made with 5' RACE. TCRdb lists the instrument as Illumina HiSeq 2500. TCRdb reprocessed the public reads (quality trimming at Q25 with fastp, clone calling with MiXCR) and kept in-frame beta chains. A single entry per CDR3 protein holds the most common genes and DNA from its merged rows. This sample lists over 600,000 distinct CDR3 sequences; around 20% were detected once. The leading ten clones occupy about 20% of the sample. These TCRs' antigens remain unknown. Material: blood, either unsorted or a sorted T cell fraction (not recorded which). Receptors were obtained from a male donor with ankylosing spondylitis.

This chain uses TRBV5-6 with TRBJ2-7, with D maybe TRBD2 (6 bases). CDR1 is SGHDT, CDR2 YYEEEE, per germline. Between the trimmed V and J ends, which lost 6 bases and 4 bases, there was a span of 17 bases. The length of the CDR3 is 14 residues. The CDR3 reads CASNILANPYEQYF. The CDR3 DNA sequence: TGTGCCAGCAACATACTAGCTAACCCTTACGAGCAGTACTTC.

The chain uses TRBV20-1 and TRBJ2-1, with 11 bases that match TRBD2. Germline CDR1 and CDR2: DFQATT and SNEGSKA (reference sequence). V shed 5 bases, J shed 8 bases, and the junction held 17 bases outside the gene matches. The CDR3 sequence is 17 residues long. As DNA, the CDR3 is TGCAGTGCTCCCAGACTAGCGGGACCCCTTAGTGGAGATGAGCAGTTCTTC. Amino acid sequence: CSAPRLAGPLSGDEQFF.

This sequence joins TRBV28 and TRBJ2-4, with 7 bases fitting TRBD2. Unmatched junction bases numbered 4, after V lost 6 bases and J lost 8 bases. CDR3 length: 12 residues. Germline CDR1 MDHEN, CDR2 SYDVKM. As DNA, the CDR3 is TGTGCCAGCAGAACTAGCGCTGACATTCAGTACTTC. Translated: CASRTSADIQYF. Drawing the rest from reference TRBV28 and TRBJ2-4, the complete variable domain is DVKVTQSSRYLVKRTGEKVFLECVQDMDHENMFWYRQDPGLGLRLIYFSYDVKMKEKGDIPEGYSVSREKKERFSLILESASTNQTSMYLCASRTSADIQYFGAGTRLSVL.

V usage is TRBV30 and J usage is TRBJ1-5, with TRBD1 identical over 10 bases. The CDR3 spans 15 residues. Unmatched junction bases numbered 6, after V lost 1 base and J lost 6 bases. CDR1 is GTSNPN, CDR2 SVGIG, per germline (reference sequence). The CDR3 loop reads CAWSAWTGGSQPQHF. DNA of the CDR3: TGTGCCTGGAGTGCCTGGACAGGGGGGTCTCAGCCCCAGCATTTT.

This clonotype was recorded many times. CDR3: CASSFWKENIQYF. For the CDR3, the DNA is TGTGCCAGCAGTTTCTGGAAAGAAAACATTCAGTACTTC. The chain is built from TRBV12-3 or TRBV12-4 and TRBJ2-4; D gene unclear. The V end lost 3 bases, the J end lost 5 bases, and 8 bases lay between the germline ends. CDR3 length equals 13 residues.

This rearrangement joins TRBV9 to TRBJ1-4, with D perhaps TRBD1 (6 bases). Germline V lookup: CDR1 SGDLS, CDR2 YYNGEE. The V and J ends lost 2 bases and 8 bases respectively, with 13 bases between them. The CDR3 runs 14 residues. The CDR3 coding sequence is TGTGCCAGCAGCGTCGGGGGGGCGCGGGAAAAACTGTTTTTT. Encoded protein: CASSVGGAREKLFF.

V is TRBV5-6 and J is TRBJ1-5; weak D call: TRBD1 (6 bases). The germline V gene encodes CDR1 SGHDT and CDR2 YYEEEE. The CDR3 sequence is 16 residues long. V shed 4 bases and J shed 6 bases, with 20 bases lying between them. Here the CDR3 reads CASSLGRQGRSQPQHF. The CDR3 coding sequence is TGTGCCAGCAGCCTCGGGAGGCAGGGGCGAAGTCAGCCCCAGCATTTT.

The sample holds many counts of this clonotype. CDR3: CASSFTQAGTDTQYF. The CDR3 region has the DNA TGCGCCAGCAGCTTCACCCAAGCGGGGACAGATACGCAGTATTTT. The rearrangement joins TRBV5-1 to TRBJ2-3; the match to TRBD2 covers 7 bases. The length of the CDR3 is 15 residues. Per germline, CDR1 SGHRS and CDR2 YFSETQ. The V segment lost 2 bases and the J segment 3 bases; nucleotides outside the gene matches: 6.

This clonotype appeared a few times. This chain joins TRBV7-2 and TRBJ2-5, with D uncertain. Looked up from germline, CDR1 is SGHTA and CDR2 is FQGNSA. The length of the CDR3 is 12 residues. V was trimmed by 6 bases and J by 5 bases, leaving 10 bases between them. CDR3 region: CASSPLVETQYF. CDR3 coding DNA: TGTGCCAGCAGTCCTCTAGTCGAGACCCAGTACTTC.

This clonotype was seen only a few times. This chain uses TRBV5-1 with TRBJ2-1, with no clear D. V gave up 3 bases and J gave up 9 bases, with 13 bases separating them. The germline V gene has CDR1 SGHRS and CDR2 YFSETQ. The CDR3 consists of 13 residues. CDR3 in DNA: TGCGCCAGCAGCTCCGACTCCCCCACTGAGCAGTTCTTC. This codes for CASSSDSPTEQFF.

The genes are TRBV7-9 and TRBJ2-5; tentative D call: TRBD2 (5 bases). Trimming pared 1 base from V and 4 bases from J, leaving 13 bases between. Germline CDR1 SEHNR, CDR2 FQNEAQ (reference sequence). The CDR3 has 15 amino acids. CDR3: CASSLVQFEGETQYF. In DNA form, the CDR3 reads TGTGCCAGCAGCTTAGTACAGTTCGAGGGAGAGACCCAGTACTTC.

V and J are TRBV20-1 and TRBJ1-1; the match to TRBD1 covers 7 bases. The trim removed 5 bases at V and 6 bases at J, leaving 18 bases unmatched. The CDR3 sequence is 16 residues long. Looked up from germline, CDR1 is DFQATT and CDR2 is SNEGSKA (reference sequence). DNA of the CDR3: TGCAGTGCTCGAGGCGGGGACAGAGCCCTGGGGGCTGAAGCTTTCTTT. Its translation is CSARGGDRALGAEAFF.

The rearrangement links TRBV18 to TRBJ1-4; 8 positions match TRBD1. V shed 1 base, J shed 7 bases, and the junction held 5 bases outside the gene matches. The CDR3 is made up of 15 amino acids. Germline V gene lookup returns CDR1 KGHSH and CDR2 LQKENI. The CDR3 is CASSPQGQEGEKLFF. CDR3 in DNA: TGTGCCAGCTCACCACAGGGACAGGAAGGTGAAAAACTGTTTTTT.

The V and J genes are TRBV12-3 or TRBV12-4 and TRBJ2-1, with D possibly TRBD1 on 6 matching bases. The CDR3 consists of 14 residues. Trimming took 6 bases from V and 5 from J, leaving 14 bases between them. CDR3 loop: CASRRQVSDNEQFF. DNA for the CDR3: TGTGCCAGCAGACGACAGGTATCGGACAATGAGCAGTTCTTC.

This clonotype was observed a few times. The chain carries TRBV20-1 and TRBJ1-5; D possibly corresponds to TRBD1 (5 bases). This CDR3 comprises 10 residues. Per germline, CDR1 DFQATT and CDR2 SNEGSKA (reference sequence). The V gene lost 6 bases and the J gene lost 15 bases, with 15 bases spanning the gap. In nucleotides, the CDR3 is TGCAGTGCCCCGGGACCGTACGCGCATTTT. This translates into CSAPGPYAHF.

The CDR3 sequence is CASSPDSLYEQYF. The CDR3 nucleotides read TGTGCCAGCAGTCCTGACAGCCTCTACGAGCAGTACTTC. This chain uses TRBV4-2 with TRBJ2-7, with D perhaps matching TRBD1 (5 bases). V lost 6 bases to trimming and J lost 3 bases, with 12 bases between them. The CDR3 sequence is 13 residues long. Germline V gene data show CDR1 as LGHNA and CDR2 as YNFKEQ.

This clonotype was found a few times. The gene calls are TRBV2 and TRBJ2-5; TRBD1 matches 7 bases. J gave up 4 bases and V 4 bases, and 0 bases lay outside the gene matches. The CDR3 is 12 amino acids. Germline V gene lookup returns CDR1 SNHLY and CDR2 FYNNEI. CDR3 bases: TGTGCCAGCAGTGGACAGGGAGAGACCCAGTACTTC. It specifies CASSGQGETQYF.

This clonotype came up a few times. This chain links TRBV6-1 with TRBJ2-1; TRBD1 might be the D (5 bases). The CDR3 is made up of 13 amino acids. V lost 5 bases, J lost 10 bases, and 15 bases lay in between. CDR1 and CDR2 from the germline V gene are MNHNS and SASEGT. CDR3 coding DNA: TGTGCCAGCAGTCCCGTATTGGGGCGGGAGCAGTTCTTC. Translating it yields CASSPVLGREQFF.

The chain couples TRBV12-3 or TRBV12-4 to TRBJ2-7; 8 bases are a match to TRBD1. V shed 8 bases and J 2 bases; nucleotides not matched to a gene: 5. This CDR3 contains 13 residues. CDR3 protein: CASGQGFTYEQYF. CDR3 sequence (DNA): TGTGCCAGCGGACAGGGTTTCACCTACGAGCAGTACTTC.

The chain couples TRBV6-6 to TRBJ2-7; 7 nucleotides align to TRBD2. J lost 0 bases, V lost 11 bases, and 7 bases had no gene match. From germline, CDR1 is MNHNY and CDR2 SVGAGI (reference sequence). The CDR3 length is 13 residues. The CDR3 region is CAVGGALSYEQYF. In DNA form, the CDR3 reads TGTGCCGTGGGAGGGGCTCTCTCCTACGAGCAGTACTTC.

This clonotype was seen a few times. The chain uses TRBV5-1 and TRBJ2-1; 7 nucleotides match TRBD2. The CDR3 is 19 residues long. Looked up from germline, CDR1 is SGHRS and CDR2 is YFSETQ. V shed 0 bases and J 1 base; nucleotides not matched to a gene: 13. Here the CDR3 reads CASSLGGGSGSGSYNEQFF. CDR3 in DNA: TGCGCCAGCAGCTTGGGAGGCGGGAGCGGTTCAGGTTCCTACAATGAGCAGTTCTTC.